The source of this T cell receptor beta chain is a study of tumor-infiltrating lymphocytes in primary liver carcinoma. Background on the study: With diameters of roughly 4 to 11 cm, tumors were stage T1-T3 N0M0.

Without any cell sorting, roughly 18-34 mg of bulk tissue yielded co-extracted RNA and DNA. A constant-region primer served to make TCR beta cDNA from roughly 500 ng total RNA. Employing slightly modified ARM-PCR, three nested multiplex PCR rounds were run, and these gave rise to the TCR beta libraries. A C-beta reverse primer was combined with TRBV1-TRBV30 forward primers in the first two PCR rounds, and each round had approximately 10 cycles. TCRdb reanalysed the multiplex PCR reads using MiXCR and keeps one entry per CDR3 protein. Of 100,000 to 150,000 distinct CDR3 sequences in the sample, 50% to 65% were seen once. This clonotype has just a few counts. Per the germline V gene, CDR1 is SGHAT and CDR2 is FQNNGV. This CDR3 has 15 residues.

The chain carries TRBV11-2 and TRBJ1-2; perhaps TRBD1 as D (5 bases). Source material: liver tumor tissue from sampling region 1. Indicated subset: tumor region T1, superior pole. The TCR comes from a woman aged 55 to 70 with primary liver carcinoma and hepatitis B virus infection. CDR3 loop: CPSSQVLGERDGYTF. CDR3 in DNA: TGTCCTAGCAGCCAAGTCCTGGGGGAAAGGGATGGCTACACCTTC.